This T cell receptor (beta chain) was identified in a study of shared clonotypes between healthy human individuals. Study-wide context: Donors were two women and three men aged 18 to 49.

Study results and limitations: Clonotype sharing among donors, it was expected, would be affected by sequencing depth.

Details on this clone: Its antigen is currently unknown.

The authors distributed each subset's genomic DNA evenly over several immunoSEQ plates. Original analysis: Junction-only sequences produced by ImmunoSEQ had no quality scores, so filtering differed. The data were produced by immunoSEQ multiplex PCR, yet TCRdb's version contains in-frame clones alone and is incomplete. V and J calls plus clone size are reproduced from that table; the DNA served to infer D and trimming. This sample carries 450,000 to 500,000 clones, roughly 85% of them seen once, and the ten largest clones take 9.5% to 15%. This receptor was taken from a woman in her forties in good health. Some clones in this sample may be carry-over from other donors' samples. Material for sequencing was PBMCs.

The CDR3 protein is CASSHGTQETQYF. CDR3 nucleotides: TGTGCCAGCAGCCATGGTACCCAAGAGACCCAGTACTTC. This chain connects TRBV5-8 to TRBJ2-5; D unclear. The V and J ends lost 4 bases and 1 base respectively, with 8 bases between them. The CDR3 contains 13 residues. CDR1 is SGHTS and CDR2 is YDEGEE in the germline V gene.